Included here is one T cell receptor (beta chain) sequence, with context. These data come from a study of cytomegalovirus exposure and HLA in healthy donors. The length of the CDR3 is 16 residues. The germline V gene encodes CDR1 SGHTA and CDR2 FQGNSA. Trimming removed 5 bases at V and 3 bases at J, with 18 bases between. Both 60 Vbeta primers and 13 Jbeta primers went into the PCR. Generated by immunoSEQ multiplex PCR, the TCRdb table keeps only in-frame clones and is missing some. The sample yields roughly 100,000 clones, 82% seen once. Material: PBMCs. The receptor comes from a man over 45 in good health and CMV-seronegative. The rearrangement uses TRBV7-2 and TRBJ2-3, with a possible D match to TRBD2 (5 bases). Here the CDR3 DNA reads TGTGCCAGCAGCCCCGCGGCTAGCAGTATTACAGATACGCAGTATTTT. Translated, it gives CASSPAASSITDTQYF.